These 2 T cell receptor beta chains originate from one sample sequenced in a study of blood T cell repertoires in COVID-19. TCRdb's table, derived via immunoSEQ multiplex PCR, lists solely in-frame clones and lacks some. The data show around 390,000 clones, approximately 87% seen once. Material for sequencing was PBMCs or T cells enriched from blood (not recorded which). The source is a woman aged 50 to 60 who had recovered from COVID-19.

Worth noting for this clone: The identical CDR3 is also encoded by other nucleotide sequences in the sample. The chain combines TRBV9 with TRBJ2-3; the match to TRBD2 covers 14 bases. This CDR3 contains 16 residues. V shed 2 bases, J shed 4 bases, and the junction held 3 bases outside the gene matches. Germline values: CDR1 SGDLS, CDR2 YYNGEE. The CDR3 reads CASSVGTSGGADTQYF. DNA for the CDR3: TGTGCCAGCAGCGTTGGGACTAGCGGGGGTGCAGATACGCAGTATTTT.

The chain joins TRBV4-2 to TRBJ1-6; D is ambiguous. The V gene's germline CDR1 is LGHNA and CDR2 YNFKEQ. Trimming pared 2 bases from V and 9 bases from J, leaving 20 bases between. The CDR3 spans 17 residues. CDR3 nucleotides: TGTGCCAGCAGCCAATCGACACCGGCATATCGGGGTTCACCCCTCCACTTT. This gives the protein CASSQSTPAYRGSPLHF.